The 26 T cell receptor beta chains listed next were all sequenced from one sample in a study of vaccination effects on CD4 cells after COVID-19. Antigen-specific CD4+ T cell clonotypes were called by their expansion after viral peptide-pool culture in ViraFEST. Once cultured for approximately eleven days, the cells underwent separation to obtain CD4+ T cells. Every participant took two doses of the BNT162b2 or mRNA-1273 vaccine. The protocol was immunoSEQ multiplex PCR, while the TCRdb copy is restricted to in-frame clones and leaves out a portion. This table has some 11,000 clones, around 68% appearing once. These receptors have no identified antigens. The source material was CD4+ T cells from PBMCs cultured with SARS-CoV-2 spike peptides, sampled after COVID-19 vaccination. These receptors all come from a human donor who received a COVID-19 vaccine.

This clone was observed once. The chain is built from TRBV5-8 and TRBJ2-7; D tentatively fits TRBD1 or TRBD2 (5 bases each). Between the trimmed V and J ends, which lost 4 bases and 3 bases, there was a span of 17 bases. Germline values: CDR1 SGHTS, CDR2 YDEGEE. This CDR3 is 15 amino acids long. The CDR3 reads CASSRVEGSHYEQYF. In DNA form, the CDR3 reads TGTGCCAGCAGCCGTGTAGAGGGGTCCCACTACGAGCAGTACTTC.

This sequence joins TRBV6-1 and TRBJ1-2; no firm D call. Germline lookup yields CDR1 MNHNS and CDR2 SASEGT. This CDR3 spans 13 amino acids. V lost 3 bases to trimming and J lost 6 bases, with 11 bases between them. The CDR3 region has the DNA TGTGCCAGCAGTGAGGGAGGAAGCCATGGCTACACCTTC. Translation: CASSEGGSHGYTF.

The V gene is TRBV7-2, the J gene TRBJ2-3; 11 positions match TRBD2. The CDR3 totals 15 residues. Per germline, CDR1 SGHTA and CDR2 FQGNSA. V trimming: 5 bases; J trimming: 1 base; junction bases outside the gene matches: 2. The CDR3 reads CASSPTSGGTDTQYF. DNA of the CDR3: TGTGCCAGCAGCCCGACTAGCGGGGGCACAGATACGCAGTATTTT.

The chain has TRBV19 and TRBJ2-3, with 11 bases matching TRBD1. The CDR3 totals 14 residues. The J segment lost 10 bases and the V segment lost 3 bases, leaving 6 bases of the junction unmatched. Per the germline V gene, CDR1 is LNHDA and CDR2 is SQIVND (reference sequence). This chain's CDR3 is CASSIGQGASSQYF. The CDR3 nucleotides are TGTGCCAGTAGTATCGGACAGGGGGCTAGTTCGCAGTATTTT.

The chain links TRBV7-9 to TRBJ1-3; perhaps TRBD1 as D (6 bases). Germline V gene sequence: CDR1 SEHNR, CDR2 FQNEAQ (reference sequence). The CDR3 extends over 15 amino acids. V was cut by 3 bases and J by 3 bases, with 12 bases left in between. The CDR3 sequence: CASSFNREFGNTIYF. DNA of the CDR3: TGTGCCAGCAGCTTTAACAGGGAGTTTGGAAACACCATATATTTT.

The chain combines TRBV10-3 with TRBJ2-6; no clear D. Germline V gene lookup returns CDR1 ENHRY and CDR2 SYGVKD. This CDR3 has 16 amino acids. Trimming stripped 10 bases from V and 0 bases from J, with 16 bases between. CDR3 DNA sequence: TGTGCCACCGGCAGGAGTTGGATCTCTGGGGCCAACGTCCTGACTTTC. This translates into CATGRSWISGANVLTF.

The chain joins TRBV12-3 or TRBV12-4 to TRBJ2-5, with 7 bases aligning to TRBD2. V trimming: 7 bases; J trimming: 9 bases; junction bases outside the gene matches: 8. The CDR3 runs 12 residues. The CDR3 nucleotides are TGTGCCAGCACCTTGGGCGCGGGGGCCCAGTACTTC. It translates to CASTLGAGAQYF.

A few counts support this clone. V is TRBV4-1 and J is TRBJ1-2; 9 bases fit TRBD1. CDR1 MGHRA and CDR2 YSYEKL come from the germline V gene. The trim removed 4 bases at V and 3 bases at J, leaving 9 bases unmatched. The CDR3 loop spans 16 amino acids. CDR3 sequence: CASSPHRDRVDYGYTF. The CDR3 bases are TGCGCCAGCAGCCCGCATCGGGACAGGGTGGACTATGGCTACACCTTC.

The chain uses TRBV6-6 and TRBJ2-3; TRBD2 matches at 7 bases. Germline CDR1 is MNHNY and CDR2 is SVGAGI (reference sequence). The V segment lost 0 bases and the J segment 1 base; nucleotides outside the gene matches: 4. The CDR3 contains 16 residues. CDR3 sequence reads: CASSYSGGGGTDTQYF. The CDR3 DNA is TGTGCCAGCAGTTACTCGGGGGGAGGGGGCACAGATACGCAGTATTTT.

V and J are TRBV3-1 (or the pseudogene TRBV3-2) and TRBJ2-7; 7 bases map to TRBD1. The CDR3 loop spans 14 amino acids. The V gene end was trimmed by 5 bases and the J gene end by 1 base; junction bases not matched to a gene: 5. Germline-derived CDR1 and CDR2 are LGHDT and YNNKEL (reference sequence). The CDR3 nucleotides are TGTGCCAGCAGCGTAGGGGGCAGGTCCTACGAGCAGTACTTC. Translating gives CASSVGGRSYEQYF.

The CDR3: CASSIITNEKLFF. CDR3 in DNA: TGTGCCAGTAGTATAATCACTAATGAAAAACTGTTTTTT. The chain joins TRBV19 to TRBJ1-4; no reliable D call. The V gene's germline CDR1 is LNHDA and CDR2 SQIVND (reference sequence). V was clipped by 2 bases and J by 2 bases, with 3 bases between them. This CDR3 is built from 13 residues.

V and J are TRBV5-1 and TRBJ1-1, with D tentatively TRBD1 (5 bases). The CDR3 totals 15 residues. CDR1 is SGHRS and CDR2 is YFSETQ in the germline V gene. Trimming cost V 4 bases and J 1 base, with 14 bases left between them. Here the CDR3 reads CASSPDRGGNTEAFF. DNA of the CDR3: TGCGCCAGCAGCCCGGATCGGGGGGGGAACACTGAAGCTTTCTTT. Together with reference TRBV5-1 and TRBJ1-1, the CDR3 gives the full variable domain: KAGVTQTPRYLIKTRGQQVTLSCSPISGHRSVSWYQQTPGQGLQFLFEYFSETQRNKGNFPGRFSGRQFSNSRSEMNVSTLELGDSALYLCASSPDRGGNTEAFFGQGTRLTVV.

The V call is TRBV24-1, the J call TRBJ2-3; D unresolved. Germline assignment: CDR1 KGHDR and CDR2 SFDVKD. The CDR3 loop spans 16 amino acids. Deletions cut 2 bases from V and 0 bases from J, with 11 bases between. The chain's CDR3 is CATSDSKEKSTDTQYF. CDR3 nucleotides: TGTGCCACCAGTGATTCCAAGGAAAAGAGCACAGATACGCAGTATTTT.

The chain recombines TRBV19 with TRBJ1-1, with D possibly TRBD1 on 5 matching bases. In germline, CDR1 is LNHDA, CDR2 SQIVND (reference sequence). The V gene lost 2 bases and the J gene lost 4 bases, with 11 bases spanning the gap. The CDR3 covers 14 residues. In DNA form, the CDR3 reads TGTGCCAGTAGTATAACGGGGGGGGGCACTGAAGCTTTCTTT. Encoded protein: CASSITGGGTEAFF.

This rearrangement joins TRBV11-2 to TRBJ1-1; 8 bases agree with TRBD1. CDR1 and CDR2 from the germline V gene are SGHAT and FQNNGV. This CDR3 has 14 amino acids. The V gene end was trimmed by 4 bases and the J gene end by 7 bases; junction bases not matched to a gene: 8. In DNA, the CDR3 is TGTGCCAGCAGCTATTCTACAGGGGGAAGTGAAGCTTTCTTT. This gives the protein CASSYSTGGSEAFF.

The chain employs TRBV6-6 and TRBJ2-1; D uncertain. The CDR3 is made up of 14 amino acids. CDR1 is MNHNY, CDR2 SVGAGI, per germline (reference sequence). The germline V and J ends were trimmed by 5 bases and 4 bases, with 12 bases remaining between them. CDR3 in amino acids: CASSTSGVYNEQFF. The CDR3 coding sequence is TGTGCCAGCAGTACCTCCGGCGTTTACAATGAGCAGTTCTTC.

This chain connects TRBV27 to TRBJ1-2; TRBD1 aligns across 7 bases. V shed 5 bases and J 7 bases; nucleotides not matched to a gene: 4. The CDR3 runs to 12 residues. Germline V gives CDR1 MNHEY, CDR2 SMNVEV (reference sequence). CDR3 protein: CASSRQGSGYTF. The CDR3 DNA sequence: TGTGCCAGCAGTCGACAGGGCTCTGGCTACACCTTC.

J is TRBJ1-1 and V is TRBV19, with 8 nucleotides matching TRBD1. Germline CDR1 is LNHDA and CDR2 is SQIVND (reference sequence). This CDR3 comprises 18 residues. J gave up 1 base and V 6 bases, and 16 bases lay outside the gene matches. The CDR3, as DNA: TGTGCCAGTAGGCCTGGACAGGGCCTCATGAAGGGGAACACTGAAGCTTTCTTT. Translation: CASRPGQGLMKGNTEAFF.

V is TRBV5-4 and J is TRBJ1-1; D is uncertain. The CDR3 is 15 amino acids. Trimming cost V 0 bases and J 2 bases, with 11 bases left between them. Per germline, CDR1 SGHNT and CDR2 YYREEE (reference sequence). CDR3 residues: CASSLAAEGNTEAFF. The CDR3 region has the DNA TGTGCCAGCAGCTTGGCGGCAGAGGGTAACACTGAAGCTTTCTTT.

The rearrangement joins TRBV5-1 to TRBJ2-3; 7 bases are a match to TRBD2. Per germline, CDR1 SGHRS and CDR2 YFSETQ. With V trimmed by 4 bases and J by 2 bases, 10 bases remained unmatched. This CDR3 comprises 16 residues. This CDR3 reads CASSREASGYTDTQYF. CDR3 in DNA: TGCGCCAGCAGCCGCGAGGCTAGCGGATACACAGATACGCAGTATTTT.

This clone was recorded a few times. CDR3 sequence (DNA): TGTGCCTGGAGAAAGGGAGAGAGAAATGAAAAACTGTTTTTT. It is translated as CAWRKGERNEKLFF. The chain combines TRBV30 with TRBJ1-4, with unresolved D. The CDR3 runs 14 residues. Germline loops: CDR1 GTSNPN, CDR2 SVGIG (reference sequence). V was clipped by 3 bases and J by 5 bases, with 13 bases between them.

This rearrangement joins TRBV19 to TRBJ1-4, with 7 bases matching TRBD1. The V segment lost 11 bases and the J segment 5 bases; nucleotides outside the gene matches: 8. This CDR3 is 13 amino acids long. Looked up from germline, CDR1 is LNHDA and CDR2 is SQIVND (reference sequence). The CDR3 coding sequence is TGTGCCTGCAGGGACAGACCCAATGAAAAACTGTTTTTT. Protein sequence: CACRDRPNEKLFF. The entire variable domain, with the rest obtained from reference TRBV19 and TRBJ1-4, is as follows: DGGITQSPKYLFRKEGQNVTLSCEQNLNHDAMYWYRQDPGQGLRLIYYSQIVNDFQKGDIAEGYSVSREKKESFPLTVTSAQKNPTAFYLCACRDRPNEKLFFGSGTQLSVL.

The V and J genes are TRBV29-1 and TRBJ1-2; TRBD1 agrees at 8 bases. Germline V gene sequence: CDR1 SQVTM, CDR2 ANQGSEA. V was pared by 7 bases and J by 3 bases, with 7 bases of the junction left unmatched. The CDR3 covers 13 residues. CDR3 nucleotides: TGCAGCGCCCCTTCGACAGGGGACTATGGCTACACCTTC. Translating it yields CSAPSTGDYGYTF.

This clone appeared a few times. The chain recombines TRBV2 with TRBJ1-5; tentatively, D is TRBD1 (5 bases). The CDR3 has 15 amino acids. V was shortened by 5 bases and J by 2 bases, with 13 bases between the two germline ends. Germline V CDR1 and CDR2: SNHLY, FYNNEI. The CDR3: CASSRQGGGNQPQHF. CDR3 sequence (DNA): TGTGCCAGCAGTCGTCAGGGAGGAGGCAATCAGCCCCAGCATTTT.

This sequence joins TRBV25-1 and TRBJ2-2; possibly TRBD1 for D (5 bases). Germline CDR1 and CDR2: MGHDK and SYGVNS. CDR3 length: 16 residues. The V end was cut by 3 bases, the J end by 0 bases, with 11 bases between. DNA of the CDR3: TGTGCCAGCAGTGAGGCAGGGCGTACGAACACCGGGGAGCTGTTTTTT. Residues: CASSEAGRTNTGELFF.

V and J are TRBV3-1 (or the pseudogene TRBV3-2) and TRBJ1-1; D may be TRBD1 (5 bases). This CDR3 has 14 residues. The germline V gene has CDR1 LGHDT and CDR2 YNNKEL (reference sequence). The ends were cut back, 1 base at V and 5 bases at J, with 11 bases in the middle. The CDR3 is CASSQASGGTEAFF. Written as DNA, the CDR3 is TGTGCCAGCAGCCAAGCTTCTGGGGGAACTGAAGCTTTCTTT.